Sequencing of this TCR beta chain was carried out in a study of OX40 agonist ivuxolimab in advanced cancers. Across the study: Partial responses were achieved by three patients, of whom one had hepatocellular carcinoma and two had cutaneous melanoma.

Sequencing used immunoSEQ multiplex PCR; TCRdb keeps in-frame clones, though not all of them. This table holds approximately 70,000 clones, about four fifths found once. V lost 2 bases, J lost 1 base, and 8 bases lay in between. Germline-derived CDR1 and CDR2 are MNHEY and SVGAGI. CDR3 length equals 14 residues. Regarding this clone: As yet, its antigen is unknown.

Study conclusions and caveats: Expanded peripheral T-cell antigen specificity went undetermined. Expanded clones were, on average, more numerous among CD8+ T cells than CD4+.

Specimen: CD4+ or CD8+ T cells sorted from blood, collected in a trial of the OX40 agonist ivuxolimab. The rearrangement links TRBV6-5 to TRBJ1-2; D not certain. This clonotype originated in an adult with an advanced solid tumor such as melanoma, head and neck, liver or kidney cancer. The CDR3: CASSYGESNYGYTF. The CDR3 nucleotides are TGTGCCAGCAGTTACGGCGAGAGTAACTATGGCTACACCTTC.